The T cell receptor (beta chain) under discussion was sequenced for a study of T cells in women clearing cervical HPV infection. Study at large: Case blood drawn at lesion detection; control blood after infection cleared. HLA type stays a possible confounder, typing being limited. Study-wide results and caveats: Richness plus V gene abundances separated cases from controls with AUC roughly 0.85.

All donors had a single incident cervical HPV16 infection, not prevalent. Repertoires were generated with immunoSEQ multiplex PCR, while TCRdb's copy carries only in-frame clones and drops some. Here the sample table reports over 9,500 clones. Note on this clone: The antigen is unknown. The sequenced fragment ends 3 residues before the CDR3 boundary, so the rest is inferred from the germline J gene.

Germline CDR1 and CDR2: KGHSH and LQKENI. CDR3 length equals 16 residues. Trimming stripped 0 bases from V and 0 bases from J, with 12 bases between. The origin of this receptor is a woman aged 18-69 years with a cervical HPV16 infection that either progressed to CIN3+ or cleared (not recorded which). Sequencing was carried out using blood buffy coat. The chain recombines TRBV18 with TRBJ2-7; D may be TRBD1 (5 bases). The CDR3 loop is CASSPPVTAGSYEQYF. The sequenced part of the CDR3 DNA is TGTGCCAGCTCACCACCGGTGACAGCTGGCTCCTACGAG.